Described below is a single TCR beta chain sequence and its context. The data belong to a study of T cells in localized non-small cell lung cancer. TCRdb keeps only in-frame clones here, not all; method: immunoSEQ multiplex PCR. Of about 70,000 clones listed, roughly nine tenths are singletons. This sequence originates from a male donor older than 55 with stage III squamous cell lung carcinoma. The sample consisted of peripheral blood, taken before any cancer treatment.

The CDR3 coding sequence is TGTGCCAGCAGTCTTCACCGCGGGGGGCGGGGGTTCTTC. This sequence encodes CASSLHRGGRGFF. V is TRBV4-2 and J is TRBJ2-1; 8 nucleotides match TRBD2. Per the germline V gene, CDR1 is LGHNA and CDR2 is YNFKEQ. The CDR3 runs to 13 residues. V was pared by 6 bases and J by 15 bases, with 13 bases of the junction left unmatched.